The 15 T cell receptor beta chains given below trace back to one sample, sequenced in a study of T cell repertoires in cytomegalovirus infection. TCRdb fed the reads into MiXCR, producing one record per CDR3 protein. The sample lists about 260,000 distinct CDR3 sequences, approximately 9% seen once, with more than 12% in the top ten. The sequencing input was PBMCs. The receptors derive from a human donor in good health (CMV status not recorded). Some clones in this sample may be carry-over from other donors' samples.

The table lists this clonotype with many counts. V usage is TRBV7-2 and J usage is TRBJ2-5, with 12 positions matching TRBD2. Germline-derived CDR1 and CDR2 are SGHTA and FQGNSA. The V gene end was trimmed by 10 bases and the J gene end by 1 base; junction bases not matched to a gene: 22. CDR3 length equals 20 residues. CDR3 DNA sequence: TGTGCCACAGCGAAGCCGACTAGCGGGAGCAGGGGCCGGGCCCAAGAGACCCAGTACTTC. This encodes CATAKPTSGSRGRAQETQYF.

This clonotype was counted at least ten times. The chain couples TRBV7-2 to TRBJ1-3; 7 bases map to TRBD1. The CDR3 contains 19 residues. Per germline, CDR1 SGHTA and CDR2 FQGNSA. After removal of 0 bases from V and 1 base from J, the junction contained 12 bases not matched to a gene. Here the CDR3 DNA reads TGTGCCAGCAGCTTAGCCCTCCCCGACAGGGTGCTTTCTGGAAACACCATATATTTT. Protein: CASSLALPDRVLSGNTIYF.

This clonotype was detected many times. This chain uses TRBV29-1 with TRBJ1-1, with TRBD1 matching over 9 bases. CDR3 length: 12 residues. Unmatched junction bases numbered 9, after V lost 7 bases and J lost 9 bases. The V gene's germline CDR1 is SQVTM and CDR2 ANQGSEA. The chain's CDR3 is CSAATGGRKAFF. CDR3 DNA: TGCAGCGCCGCCACAGGGGGCAGAAAAGCTTTCTTT.

This clonotype occurred many times. The chain uses TRBV7-2 and TRBJ2-7; TRBD2 is a possible D gene (7 bases). This CDR3 region has 17 residues. V dropped 5 bases and J dropped 0 bases, with 20 bases sitting between them. Germline CDR1 and CDR2: SGHTA and FQGNSA. The CDR3 DNA sequence: TGTGCCAGCAGCCTACCCGCGGGGGCGGTTTCCTCCTACGAGCAGTACTTC. This encodes CASSLPAGAVSSYEQYF.

The chain links TRBV7-2 to TRBJ1-2, with TRBD1 matching over 10 bases. The CDR3 is made up of 15 amino acids. The germline CDR1 and CDR2 sequences are SGHTA and FQGNSA. With 4 bases clipped from V and 4 bases from J, the junction kept 6 bases outside the gene matches. DNA of the CDR3: TGTGCCAGCAGCTCCGGGACAGGGGTCGTCTATGGCTACACCTTC. Residues: CASSSGTGVVYGYTF.

This clonotype has a count of ten or more. The rearrangement links TRBV7-2 to TRBJ2-7, with TRBD2 identical over 10 bases. Germline CDR1 SGHTA, CDR2 FQGNSA. The J segment lost 7 bases and the V segment lost 4 bases, leaving 13 bases of the junction unmatched. This CDR3 has 16 residues. The CDR3 nucleotides read TGTGCCAGCAGCTCCCCCCGGACTAGCGGAGTCAGGGAGCAGTACTTC. Protein product: CASSSPRTSGVREQYF.

The rearrangement joins TRBV6-1 to TRBJ2-1; 10 bases map to TRBD2. This CDR3 has 17 amino acids. The V gene's germline CDR1 is MNHNS and CDR2 SASEGT. The J segment lost 7 bases and the V segment lost 7 bases, leaving 16 bases of the junction unmatched. CDR3 amino acids: CASTPRASGGPRNEQFF. CDR3 nucleotides: TGTGCCAGCACCCCCCGGGCTAGCGGGGGCCCGAGGAATGAGCAGTTCTTC.

The rearrangement links TRBV20-1 to TRBJ1-4; 8 positions agree with TRBD1. V lost 4 bases to trimming and J lost 2 bases; unmatched junction nucleotides: 6. CDR3 length equals 15 residues. Germline V gene data show CDR1 as DFQATT and CDR2 as SNEGSKA (reference sequence). The CDR3 spells CSAIRQGATNEKLFF. CDR3 nucleotide sequence: TGCAGTGCTATTCGTCAGGGGGCGACTAATGAAAAACTGTTTTTT.

V gene TRBV3-1 combines with J gene TRBJ2-1; a weak D match, TRBD2 (5 bases). Deletions cut 4 bases from V and 3 bases from J, with 22 bases between. The CDR3 sequence is 18 residues long. Germline V gives CDR1 LGHDT, CDR2 YNNKEL (reference sequence). CDR3 sequence reads: CASSPNTPGGFLYNEQFF. The CDR3 nucleotides read TGTGCCAGCAGCCCAAATACTCCCGGCGGGTTTCTCTACAATGAGCAGTTCTTC.

A few counts support this clonotype. This rearrangement joins TRBV28 to TRBJ1-5; 10 nucleotides align to TRBD1. Trimming removed 3 bases from V and 2 bases from J; junction bases left unmatched: 4. This CDR3 contains 16 residues. Germline V CDR1 and CDR2: MDHEN, SYDVKM. CDR3 region: CASSFGDRGGNQPQHF. The CDR3, as DNA: TGTGCCAGCAGTTTCGGGGACAGGGGCGGCAATCAGCCCCAGCATTTT.

This clonotype came up a few times. The rearrangement uses TRBV7-2 and TRBJ2-7; 9 positions agree with TRBD2. The CDR3 loop spans 13 amino acids. Trimming removed 5 bases from V and 5 bases from J; junction bases left unmatched: 4. Germline V gene sequence: CDR1 SGHTA, CDR2 FQGNSA. The CDR3 region is CASSGGRVNEQYF. In nucleotides, the CDR3 is TGTGCCAGCAGCGGCGGGAGGGTGAACGAGCAGTACTTC.

This clonotype was seen many times. The genes are TRBV7-2 and TRBJ2-3, with TRBD1 matching over 8 bases. Germline loops: CDR1 SGHTA, CDR2 FQGNSA. V lost 2 bases, J lost 2 bases, and 3 bases stayed unmatched. This CDR3 has 15 residues. CDR3 region: CASSLQGADTDTQYF. The DNA of the CDR3 is TGTGCCAGCAGCTTACAGGGGGCGGACACAGATACGCAGTATTTT.

This clonotype appeared many times. The chain combines TRBV2 with TRBJ2-5; 7 nucleotides line up with TRBD1. The germline V gene has CDR1 SNHLY and CDR2 FYNNEI. Losses at the gene ends were 9 bases for V and 5 bases for J; bases not matched to a gene: 18. The CDR3 runs 16 residues. The CDR3 bases are TGTGCCAGGGCTGAGAGGACAGGCCGACCGCGGGAGACCCAGTACTTC. It specifies CARAERTGRPRETQYF.

This clonotype was recorded many times. V usage is TRBV28 and J usage is TRBJ1-5; the D gene is possibly TRBD1 (5 bases). Germline V gene data show CDR1 as MDHEN and CDR2 as SYDVKM. Trimming removed 6 bases at V and 7 bases at J, with 16 bases between. The CDR3 runs 14 residues. The chain's CDR3 is CASSPGIFGQPQHF. CDR3 coding DNA: TGTGCCAGCAGCCCAGGGATTTTCGGGCAGCCCCAGCATTTT. The full variable domain, in which reference TRBV28 and TRBJ1-5 provide the parts outside the CDR3, is DVKVTQSSRYLVKRTGEKVFLECVQDMDHENMFWYRQDPGLGLRLIYFSYDVKMKEKGDIPEGYSVSREKKERFSLILESASTNQTSMYLCASSPGIFGQPQHFGDGTRLSIL.

The table lists this clonotype with a few counts. V and J are TRBV6-2 or TRBV6-3 and TRBJ2-3; TRBD2 matches 9 bases. CDR1 MNHEY and CDR2 SVGEGT come from the germline V gene. The CDR3 runs 15 residues. Losses at the gene ends were 10 bases for V and 1 base for J; bases not matched to a gene: 9. The CDR3 DNA is TGTGCCACCCAGGATTCTAGCGGGGGCACAGATACGCAGTATTTT. As protein: CATQDSSGGTDTQYF.